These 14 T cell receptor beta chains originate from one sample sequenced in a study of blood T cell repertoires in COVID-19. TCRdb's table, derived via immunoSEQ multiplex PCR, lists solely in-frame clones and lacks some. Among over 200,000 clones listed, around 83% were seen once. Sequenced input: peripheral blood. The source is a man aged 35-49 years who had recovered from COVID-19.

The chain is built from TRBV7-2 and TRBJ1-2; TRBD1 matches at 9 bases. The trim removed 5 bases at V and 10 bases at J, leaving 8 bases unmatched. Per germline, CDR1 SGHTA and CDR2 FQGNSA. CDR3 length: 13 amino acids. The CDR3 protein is CASSHRDRVIYTF. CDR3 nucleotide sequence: TGTGCCAGCAGCCACCGGGACAGGGTCATCTACACCTTC.

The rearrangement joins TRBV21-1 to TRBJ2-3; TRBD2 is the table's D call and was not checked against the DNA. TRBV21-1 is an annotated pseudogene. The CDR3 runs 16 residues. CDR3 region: CASSFRTSGGIDTQYF. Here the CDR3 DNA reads TGTGCCAGCAGCTTCCGGACTAGCGGGGGTATAGATACGCAGTATTTT.

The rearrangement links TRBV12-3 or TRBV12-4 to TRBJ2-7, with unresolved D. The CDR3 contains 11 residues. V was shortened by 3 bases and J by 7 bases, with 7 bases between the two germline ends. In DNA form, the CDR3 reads TGTGCCAGCAGTTTTTCCCTGGAGCAGTACTTC. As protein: CASSFSLEQYF.

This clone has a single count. The CDR3 region is CASSSVDQGNIQYF. Here the CDR3 DNA reads TGTGCCAGCAGTTCCGTAGATCAGGGGAACATTCAGTACTTC. The rearrangement joins TRBV6-5 to TRBJ2-4; TRBD1 is a possible D gene (6 bases). Trimming removed 4 bases at V and 7 bases at J, with 14 bases between. Per the germline V gene, CDR1 is MNHEY and CDR2 is SVGAGI. The CDR3 contains 14 residues.

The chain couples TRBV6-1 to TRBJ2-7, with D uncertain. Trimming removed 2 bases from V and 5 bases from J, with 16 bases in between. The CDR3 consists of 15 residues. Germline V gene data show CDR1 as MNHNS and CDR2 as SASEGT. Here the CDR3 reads CASSEQWAGSDEQYF. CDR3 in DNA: TGTGCCAGCAGTGAACAATGGGCAGGATCTGACGAGCAGTACTTC.

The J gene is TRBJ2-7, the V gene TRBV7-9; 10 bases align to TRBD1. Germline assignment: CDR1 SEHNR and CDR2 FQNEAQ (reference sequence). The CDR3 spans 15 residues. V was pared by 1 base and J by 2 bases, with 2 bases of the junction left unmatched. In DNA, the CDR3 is TGTGCCAGCAGCTTAGTTGGGACAGGGGCCTACGAGCAGTACTTC. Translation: CASSLVGTGAYEQYF.

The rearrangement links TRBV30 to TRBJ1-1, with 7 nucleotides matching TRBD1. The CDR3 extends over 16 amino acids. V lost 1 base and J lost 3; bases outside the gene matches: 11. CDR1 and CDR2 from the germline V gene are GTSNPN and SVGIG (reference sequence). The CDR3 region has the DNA TGTGCCTGGAGTGCACTAGGGGGCGTGGGGGACACTGAAGCTTTCTTT. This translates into CAWSALGGVGDTEAFF.

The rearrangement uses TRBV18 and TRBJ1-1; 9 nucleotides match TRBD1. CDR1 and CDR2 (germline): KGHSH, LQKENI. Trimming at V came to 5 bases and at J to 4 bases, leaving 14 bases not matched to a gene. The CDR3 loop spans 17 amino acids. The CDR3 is CASSSATGGNAGTEAFF. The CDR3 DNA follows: TGTGCCAGCTCATCGGCGACAGGGGGAAATGCTGGCACTGAAGCTTTCTTT. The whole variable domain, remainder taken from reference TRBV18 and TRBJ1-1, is NAGVMQNPRHLVRRRGQEARLRCSPMKGHSHVYWYRQLPEEGLKFMVYLQKENIIDESGMPKERFSAEFPKEGPSILRIQQVVRGDSAAYFCASSSATGGNAGTEAFFGQGTRLTVV.

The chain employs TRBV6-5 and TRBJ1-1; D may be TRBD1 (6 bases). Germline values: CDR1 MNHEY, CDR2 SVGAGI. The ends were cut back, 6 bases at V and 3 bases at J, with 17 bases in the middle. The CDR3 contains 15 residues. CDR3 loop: CASSLRGAPDTEAFF. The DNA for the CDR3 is TGTGCCAGCAGCCTCCGGGGGGCCCCGGACACTGAAGCTTTCTTT.

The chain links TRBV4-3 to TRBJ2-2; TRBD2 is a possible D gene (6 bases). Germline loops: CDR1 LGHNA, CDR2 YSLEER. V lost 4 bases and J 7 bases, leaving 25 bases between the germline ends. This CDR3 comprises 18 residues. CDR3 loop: CASSRLPREVGAGGELFF. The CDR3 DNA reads TGCGCCAGCAGCCGCCTCCCCAGGGAGGTCGGGGCGGGCGGGGAGCTGTTTTTT.

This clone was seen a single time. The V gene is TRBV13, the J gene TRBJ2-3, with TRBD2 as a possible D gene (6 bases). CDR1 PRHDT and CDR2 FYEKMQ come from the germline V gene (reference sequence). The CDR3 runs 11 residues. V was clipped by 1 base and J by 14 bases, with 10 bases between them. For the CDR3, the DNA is TGTGCCAGCAGCTTAGCGGGAGCCCCGTATTTT. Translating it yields CASSLAGAPYF.

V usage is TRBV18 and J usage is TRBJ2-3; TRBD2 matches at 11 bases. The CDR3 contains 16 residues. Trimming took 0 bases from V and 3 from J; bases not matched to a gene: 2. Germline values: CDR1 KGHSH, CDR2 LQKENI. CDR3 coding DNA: TGTGCCAGCTCACCACCTGTAGCGGGAGGGACAGATACGCAGTATTTT. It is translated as CASSPPVAGGTDTQYF.

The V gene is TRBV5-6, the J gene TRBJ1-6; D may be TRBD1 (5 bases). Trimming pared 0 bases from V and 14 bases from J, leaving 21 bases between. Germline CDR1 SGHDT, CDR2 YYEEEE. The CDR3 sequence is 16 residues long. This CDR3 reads CASSLGFYDSSNTLHF. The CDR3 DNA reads TGTGCCAGCAGCTTGGGGTTCTATGACAGTAGCAACACCCTCCACTTT.

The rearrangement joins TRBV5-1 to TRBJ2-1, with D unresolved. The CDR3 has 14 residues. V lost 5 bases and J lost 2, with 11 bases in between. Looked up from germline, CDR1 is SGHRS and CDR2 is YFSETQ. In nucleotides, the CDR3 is TGCGCCAGCAGGCCGGTATCAACCTACAATGAGCAGTTCTTC. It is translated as CASRPVSTYNEQFF.